What follows are 5 T cell receptor beta chains derived from one specimen sequenced in a study of shared clonotypes between healthy human individuals. The table came from immunoSEQ multiplex PCR; TCRdb's copy has only in-frame clones and leaves some out. The sample has around 1 million clones; more than 75% are singletons. The sequencing sample was made of memory CD4+ T cells sorted from blood. The subset is: CD45RA-negative fraction. The receptors here all came from a man aged 18 to 35 in good health.

The CDR3 region has the DNA TGTGCCAGCAGCCCGGGACAGAACAATCAGCCCCAGCATTTT. It is translated as CASSPGQNNQPQHF. V gene TRBV9 combines with J gene TRBJ1-5; 7 bases match TRBD1. Per the germline V gene, CDR1 is SGDLS and CDR2 is YYNGEE. CDR3 length equals 14 residues. V shed 4 bases and J 3 bases; nucleotides not matched to a gene: 4.

The rearrangement uses TRBV2 and TRBJ2-2; possibly TRBD2 for D (6 bases). The CDR3 consists of 17 residues. Germline-derived CDR1 and CDR2 are SNHLY and FYNNEI. V dropped 7 bases and J dropped 0 bases, with 18 bases sitting between them. The CDR3 spells CASTPNPGGANTGELFF. As DNA, the CDR3 is TGTGCCAGCACCCCGAACCCAGGCGGGGCGAACACCGGGGAGCTGTTTTTT.

This clone showed up just once. The chain is built from TRBV27 and TRBJ2-7, with 11 nucleotides matching TRBD2. The germline CDR1 and CDR2 sequences are MNHEY and SMNVEV (reference sequence). V dropped 7 bases and J dropped 4; count of bases not matched to a gene: 18. The length of the CDR3 is 18 residues. DNA of the CDR3: TGTGCCAGCACCACCGAGACTAGCGGGAAGGAACTTAGATACGAGCAGTACTTC. This encodes CASTTETSGKELRYEQYF.

V and J are TRBV2 and TRBJ1-1, with D possibly TRBD1 on 5 matching bases. The V and J ends lost 8 bases and 1 base respectively, with 11 bases between them. Germline loops: CDR1 SNHLY, CDR2 FYNNEI. CDR3 length: 13 amino acids. The CDR3 reads CASGGDSNTEAFF. CDR3 DNA: TGTGCCAGCGGGGGTGACTCGAACACTGAAGCTTTCTTT.

On this clone itself: Other DNA sequences in this sample translate to the same CDR3. The chain links TRBV6-6 to TRBJ2-7; D is unclear. The CDR3 has 14 amino acids. Germline V CDR1 and CDR2: MNHNY, SVGAGI (reference sequence). Trimming removed 6 bases from V and 0 bases from J, with 12 bases in between. The CDR3 coding sequence is TGTGCCAGCAGCCTTGGTCCTAGCTCCTACGAGCAGTACTTC. As protein: CASSLGPSSYEQYF.